This entry describes one TCR beta chain. This sample stems from a study of long-term antiretroviral therapy in people with HIV. Survey-level resolution applied to immunoSEQ assay v3.0. Clones were read by immunoSEQ multiplex PCR, and TCRdb kept only the in-frame ones, dropping some. The repertoire holds roughly 23,000 clones, with 81% as singletons. The CDR3 contains 15 residues. V was pared by 5 bases and J by 1 base, with 3 bases of the junction left unmatched. The input for sequencing was unsorted PBMCs, taken 1.5 years after starting antiretroviral therapy. The chain links TRBV5-7 to TRBJ2-7; 13 bases map to TRBD2. TRBV5-7 is an ORF for which the function is uncertain. The sequence came from a man aged 30 to 39 with HIV. CDR3 coding DNA: TGTGCCAGCAGACTAGCGGGAGGGCCTTCCTACGAGCAGTACTTC. This gives the protein CASRLAGGPSYEQYF.